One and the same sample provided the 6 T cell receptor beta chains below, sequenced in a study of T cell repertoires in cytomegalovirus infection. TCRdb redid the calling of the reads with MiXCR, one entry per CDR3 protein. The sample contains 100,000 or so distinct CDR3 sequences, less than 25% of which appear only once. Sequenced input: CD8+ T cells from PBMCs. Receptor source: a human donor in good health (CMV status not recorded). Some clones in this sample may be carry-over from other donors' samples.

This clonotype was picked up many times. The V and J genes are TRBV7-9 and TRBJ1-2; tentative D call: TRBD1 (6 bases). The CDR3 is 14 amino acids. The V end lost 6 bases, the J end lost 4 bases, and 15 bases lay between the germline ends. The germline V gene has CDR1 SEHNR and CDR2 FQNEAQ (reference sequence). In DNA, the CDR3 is TGTGCCAGCAGTCCCCCAGGGGCTACCTATGGCTACACCTTC. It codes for CASSPPGATYGYTF.

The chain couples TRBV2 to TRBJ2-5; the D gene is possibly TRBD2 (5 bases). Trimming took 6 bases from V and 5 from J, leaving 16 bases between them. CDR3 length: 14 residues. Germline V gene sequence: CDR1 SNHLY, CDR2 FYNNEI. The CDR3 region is CASRTNQDWETQYF. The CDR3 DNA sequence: TGTGCCAGCAGGACTAATCAGGATTGGGAGACCCAGTACTTC.

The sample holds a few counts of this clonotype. The CDR3 loop reads CASSSSRGAKGEAFF. The CDR3, as DNA: TGTGCCAGCAGTTCCTCCCGGGGGGCGAAAGGTGAAGCTTTCTTT. The chain combines TRBV7-8 with TRBJ1-1; weak D call: TRBD1 (6 bases). The CDR3 has 15 amino acids. V shed 6 bases and J shed 7 bases, with 21 bases lying between them. Per the germline V gene, CDR1 is SGHVS and CDR2 is FQNEAQ. Drawing the rest from reference TRBV7-8 and TRBJ1-1, the complete variable domain is GAGVSQSPRYKVAKRGQDVALRCDPISGHVSLFWYQQALGQGPEFLTYFQNEAQLDKSGLPSDRFFAERPEGSVSTLKIQRTQQEDSAVYLCASSSSRGAKGEAFFGQGTRLTVV.

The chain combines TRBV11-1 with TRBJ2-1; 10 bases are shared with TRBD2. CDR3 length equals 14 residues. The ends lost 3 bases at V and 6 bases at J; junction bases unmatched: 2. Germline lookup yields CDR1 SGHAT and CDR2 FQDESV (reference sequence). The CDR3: CASSFGLAANEQFF. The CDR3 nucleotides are TGTGCCAGCAGCTTCGGACTAGCGGCCAATGAGCAGTTCTTC. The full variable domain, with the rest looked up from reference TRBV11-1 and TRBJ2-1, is EAEVAQSPRYKITEKSQAVAFWCDPISGHATLYWYRQILGQGPELLVQFQDESVVDDSQLPKDRFSAERLKGVDSTLKIQPAELGDSAMYLCASSFGLAANEQFFGPGTRLTVL.

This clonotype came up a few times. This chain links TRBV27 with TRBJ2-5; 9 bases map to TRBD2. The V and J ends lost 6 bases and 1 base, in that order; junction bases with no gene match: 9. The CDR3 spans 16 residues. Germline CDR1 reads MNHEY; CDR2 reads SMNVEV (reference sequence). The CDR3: CASSPLREGPQETQYF. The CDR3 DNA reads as TGTGCCAGCAGCCCCCTGCGGGAGGGCCCCCAAGAGACCCAGTACTTC.

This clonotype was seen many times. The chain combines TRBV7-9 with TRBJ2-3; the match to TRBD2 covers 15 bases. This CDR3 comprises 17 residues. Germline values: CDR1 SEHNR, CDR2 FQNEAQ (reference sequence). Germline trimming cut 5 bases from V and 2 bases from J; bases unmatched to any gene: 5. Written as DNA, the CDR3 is TGTGCCAGCAGCCCGGGACTAGCGGGAGGCATCACAGATACGCAGTATTTT. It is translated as CASSPGLAGGITDTQYF.